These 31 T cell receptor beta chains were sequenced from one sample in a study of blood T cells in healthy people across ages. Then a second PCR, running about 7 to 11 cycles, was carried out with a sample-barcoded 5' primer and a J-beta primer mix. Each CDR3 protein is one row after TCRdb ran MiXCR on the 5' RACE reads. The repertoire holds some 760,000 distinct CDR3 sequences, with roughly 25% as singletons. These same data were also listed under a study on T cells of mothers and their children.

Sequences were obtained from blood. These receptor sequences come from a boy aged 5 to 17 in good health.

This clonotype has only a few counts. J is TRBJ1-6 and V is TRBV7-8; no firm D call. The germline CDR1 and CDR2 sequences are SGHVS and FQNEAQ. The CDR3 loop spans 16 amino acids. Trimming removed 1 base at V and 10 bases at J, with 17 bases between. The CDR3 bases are TGTGCCAGCAGCTTAGAGGGAACGCTGGGCCGATCACCCCTCCACTTT. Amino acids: CASSLEGTLGRSPLHF.

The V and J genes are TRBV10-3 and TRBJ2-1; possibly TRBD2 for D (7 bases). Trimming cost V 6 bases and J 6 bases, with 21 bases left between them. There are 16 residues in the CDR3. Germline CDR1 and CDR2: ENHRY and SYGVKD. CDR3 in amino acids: CAIRGGGPGLGNEQFF. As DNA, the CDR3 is TGTGCCATCAGGGGCGGGGGCCCGGGTTTAGGCAATGAGCAGTTCTTC.

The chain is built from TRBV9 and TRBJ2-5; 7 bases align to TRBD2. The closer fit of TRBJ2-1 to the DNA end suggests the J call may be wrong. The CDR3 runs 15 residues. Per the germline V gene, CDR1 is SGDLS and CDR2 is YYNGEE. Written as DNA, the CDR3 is TGTGCCAGCAGCGTAGCCCCGGGGACTACCCATGAGCAGTTCTTC. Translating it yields CASSVAPGTTHEQFF.

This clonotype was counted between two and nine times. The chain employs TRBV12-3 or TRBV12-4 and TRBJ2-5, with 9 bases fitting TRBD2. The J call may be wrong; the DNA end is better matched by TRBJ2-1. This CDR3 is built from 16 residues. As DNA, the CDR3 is TGTGCCAGCGTGCGGAGTAGCGGGGGCTCTTACAATGAGCAGTTCTTC. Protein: CASVRSSGGSYNEQFF.

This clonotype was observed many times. This CDR3 is CSVEGAYGYTF. In nucleotides, the CDR3 is TGCAGCGTTGAGGGGGCCTATGGCTACACCTTC. The chain recombines TRBV29-1 with TRBJ1-2; perhaps TRBD1 as D (6 bases). V was clipped by 3 bases and J by 4 bases, with 6 bases between them. This CDR3 is 11 amino acids long. Germline V gives CDR1 SQVTM, CDR2 ANQGSEA.

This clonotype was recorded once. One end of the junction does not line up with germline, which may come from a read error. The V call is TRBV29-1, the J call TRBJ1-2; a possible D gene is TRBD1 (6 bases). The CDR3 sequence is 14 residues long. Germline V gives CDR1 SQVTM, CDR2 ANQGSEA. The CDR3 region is CSAAPTGSNCGYTF. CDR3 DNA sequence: TGCAGCGCCGCCCCTACAGGGTCTAACTGTGGCTACACCTTC.

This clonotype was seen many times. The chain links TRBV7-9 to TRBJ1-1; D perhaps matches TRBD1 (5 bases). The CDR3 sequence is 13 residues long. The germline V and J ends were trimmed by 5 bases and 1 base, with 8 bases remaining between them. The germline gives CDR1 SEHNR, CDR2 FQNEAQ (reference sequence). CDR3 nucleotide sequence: TGTGCCAGCAGCGTTACAGGGAACACTGAAGCTTTCTTT. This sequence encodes CASSVTGNTEAFF.

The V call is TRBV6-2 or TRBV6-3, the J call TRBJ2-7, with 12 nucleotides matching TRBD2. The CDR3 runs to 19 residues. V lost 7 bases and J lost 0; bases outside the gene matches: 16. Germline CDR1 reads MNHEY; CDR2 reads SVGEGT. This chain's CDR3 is CASNFRTSGESISSYEQYF. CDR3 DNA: TGTGCCAGCAACTTTAGGACTAGCGGGGAGTCAATAAGCTCCTACGAGCAGTACTTC.

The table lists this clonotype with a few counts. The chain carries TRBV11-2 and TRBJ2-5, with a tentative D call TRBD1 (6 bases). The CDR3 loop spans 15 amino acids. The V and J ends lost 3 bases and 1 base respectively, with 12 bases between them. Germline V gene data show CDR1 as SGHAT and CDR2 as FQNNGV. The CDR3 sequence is CASSFRTALQETQYF. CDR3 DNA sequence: TGTGCCAGCAGCTTTAGGACAGCCCTCCAAGAGACCCAGTACTTC.

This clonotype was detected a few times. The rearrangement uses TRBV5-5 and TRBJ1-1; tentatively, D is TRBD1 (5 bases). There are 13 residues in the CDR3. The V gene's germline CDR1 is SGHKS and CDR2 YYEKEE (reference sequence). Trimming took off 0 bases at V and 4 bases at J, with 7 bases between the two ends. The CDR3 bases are TGTGCCAGCAGCTTGGGGGACCCCACTGAAGCTTTCTTT. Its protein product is CASSLGDPTEAFF.

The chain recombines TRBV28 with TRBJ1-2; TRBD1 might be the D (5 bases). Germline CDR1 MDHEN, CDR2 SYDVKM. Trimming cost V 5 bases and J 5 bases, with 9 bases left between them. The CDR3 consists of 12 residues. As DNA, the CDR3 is TGTGCCAGCAGTGGGCGACAGTATGGCTACACCTTC. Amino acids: CASSGRQYGYTF.

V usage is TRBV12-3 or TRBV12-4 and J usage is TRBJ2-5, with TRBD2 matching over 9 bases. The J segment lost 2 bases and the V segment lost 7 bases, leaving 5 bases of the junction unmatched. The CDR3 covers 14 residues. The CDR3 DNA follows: TGTGCCAGCATGACTAGCGGCCTACAAGAGACCCAGTACTTC. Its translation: CASMTSGLQETQYF.

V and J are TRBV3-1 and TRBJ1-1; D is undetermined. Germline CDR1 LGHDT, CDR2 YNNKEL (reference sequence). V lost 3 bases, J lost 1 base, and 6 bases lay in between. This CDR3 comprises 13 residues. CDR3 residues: CASSHGENTEAFF. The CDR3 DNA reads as TGTGCCAGCAGCCACGGGGAGAACACTGAAGCTTTCTTT.

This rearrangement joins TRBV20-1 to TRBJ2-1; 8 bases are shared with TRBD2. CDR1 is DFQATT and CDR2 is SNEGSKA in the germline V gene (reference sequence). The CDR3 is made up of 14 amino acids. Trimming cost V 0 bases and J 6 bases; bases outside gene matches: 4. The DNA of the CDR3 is TGCAGTGCTAGAGATAGCGGGAAGGTCAATGAGCAGTTCTTC. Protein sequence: CSARDSGKVNEQFF.

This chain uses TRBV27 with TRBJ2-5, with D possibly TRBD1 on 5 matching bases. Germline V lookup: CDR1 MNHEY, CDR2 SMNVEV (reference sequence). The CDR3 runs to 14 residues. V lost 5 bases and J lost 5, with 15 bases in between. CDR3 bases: TGTGCCAGCAGTAGGGGATCCGAAGGGGAGACCCAGTACTTC. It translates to CASSRGSEGETQYF.

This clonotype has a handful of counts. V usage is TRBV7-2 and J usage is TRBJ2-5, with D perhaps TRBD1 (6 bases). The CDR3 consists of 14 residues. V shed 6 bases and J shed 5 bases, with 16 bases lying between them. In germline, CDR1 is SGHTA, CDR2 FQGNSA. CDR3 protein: CASRRDILSETQYF. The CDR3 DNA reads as TGTGCCAGCAGACGGGACATCCTATCGGAGACCCAGTACTTC.

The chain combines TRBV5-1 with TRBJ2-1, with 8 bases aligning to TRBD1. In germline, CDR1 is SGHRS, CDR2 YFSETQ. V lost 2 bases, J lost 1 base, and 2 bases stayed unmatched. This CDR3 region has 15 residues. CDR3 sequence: CASSLQGVSYNEQFF. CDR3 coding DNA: TGCGCCAGCAGCTTACAGGGGGTGTCCTACAATGAGCAGTTCTTC.

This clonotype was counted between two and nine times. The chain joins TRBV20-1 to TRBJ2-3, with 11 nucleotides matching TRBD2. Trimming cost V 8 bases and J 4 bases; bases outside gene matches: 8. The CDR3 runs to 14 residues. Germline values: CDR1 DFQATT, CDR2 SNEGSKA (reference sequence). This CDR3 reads CSTLGGLAADTQYF. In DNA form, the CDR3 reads TGCAGTACCCTGGGGGGACTAGCGGCAGATACGCAGTATTTT.

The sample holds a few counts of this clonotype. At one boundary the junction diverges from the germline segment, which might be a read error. CDR3 nucleotides: TGTGCCAGCAGCACCGTCGAGGGGGAGGGGAGGTTCTTC. Its translation: CASSTVEGEGRFF. The chain is built from TRBV7-6 and TRBJ2-5, with D possibly matching TRBD2 (7 bases). Germline CDR1 SGHVS, CDR2 FNYEAQ. This CDR3 spans 13 amino acids.

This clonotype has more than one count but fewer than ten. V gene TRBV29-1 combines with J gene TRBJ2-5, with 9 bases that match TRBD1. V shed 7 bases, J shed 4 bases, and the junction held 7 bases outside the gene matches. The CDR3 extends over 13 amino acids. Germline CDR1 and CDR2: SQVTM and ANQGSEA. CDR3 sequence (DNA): TGCAGCGACGGACAGGGGAGGACAGAGACCCAGTACTTC. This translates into CSDGQGRTETQYF. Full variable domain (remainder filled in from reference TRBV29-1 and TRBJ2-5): SAVISQKPSRDICQRGTSLTIQCQVDSQVTMMFWYRQQPGQSLTLIATANQGSEATYESGFVIDKFPISRPNLTFSTLTVSNMSPEDSSIYLCSDGQGRTETQYFGPGTRLLVL.

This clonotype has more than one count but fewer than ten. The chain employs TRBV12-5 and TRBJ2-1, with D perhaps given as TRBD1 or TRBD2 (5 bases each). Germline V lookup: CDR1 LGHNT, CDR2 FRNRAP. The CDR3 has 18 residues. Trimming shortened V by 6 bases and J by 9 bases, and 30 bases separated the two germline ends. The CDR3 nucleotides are TGTGCTAGTGGAGTCGGGAACCTGAGCTTCAGGGAGTCCATTGAGCAGTTCTTC. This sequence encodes CASGVGNLSFRESIEQFF.

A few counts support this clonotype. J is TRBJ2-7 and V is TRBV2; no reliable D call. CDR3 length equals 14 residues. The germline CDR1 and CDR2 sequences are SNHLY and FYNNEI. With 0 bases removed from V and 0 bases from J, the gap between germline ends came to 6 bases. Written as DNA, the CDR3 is TGTGCCAGCAGTGAAGCCGGGTACTCCTACGAGCAGTACTTC. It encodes CASSEAGYSYEQYF.

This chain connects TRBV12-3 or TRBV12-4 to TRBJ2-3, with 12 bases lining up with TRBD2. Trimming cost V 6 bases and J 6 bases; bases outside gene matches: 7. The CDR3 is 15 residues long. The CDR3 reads CASRVTSGGMDTQYF. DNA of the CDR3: TGTGCCAGCAGGGTAACTAGCGGGGGGATGGATACGCAGTATTTT.

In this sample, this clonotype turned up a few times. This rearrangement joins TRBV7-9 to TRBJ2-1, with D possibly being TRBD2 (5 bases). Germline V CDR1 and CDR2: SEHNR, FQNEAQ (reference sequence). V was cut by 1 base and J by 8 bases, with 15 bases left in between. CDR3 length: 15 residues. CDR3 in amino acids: CASSLVRGSADEQFF. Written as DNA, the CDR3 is TGTGCCAGCAGCTTAGTAAGAGGGAGCGCAGATGAGCAGTTCTTC.

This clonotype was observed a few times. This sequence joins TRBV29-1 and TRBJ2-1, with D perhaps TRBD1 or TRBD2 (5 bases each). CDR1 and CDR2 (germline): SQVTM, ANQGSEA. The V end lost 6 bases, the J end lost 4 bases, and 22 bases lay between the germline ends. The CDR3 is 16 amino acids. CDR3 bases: TGCAGCGTCCGGGGCCCGGCGTGGCAGCCTTACAATGAGCAGTTCTTC. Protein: CSVRGPAWQPYNEQFF.

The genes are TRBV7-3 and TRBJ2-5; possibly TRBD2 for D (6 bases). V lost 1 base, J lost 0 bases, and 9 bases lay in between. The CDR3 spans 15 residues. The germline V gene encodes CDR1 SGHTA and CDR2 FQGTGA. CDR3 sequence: CASSLIAGYQETQYF. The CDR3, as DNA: TGTGCCAGCAGCTTAATCGCGGGGTACCAAGAGACCCAGTACTTC. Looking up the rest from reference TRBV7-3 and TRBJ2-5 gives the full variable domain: GAGVSQTPSNKVTEKGKYVELRCDPISGHTALYWYRQSLGQGPEFLIYFQGTGAADDSGLPNDRFFAVRPEGSVSTLKIQRTERGDSAVYLCASSLIAGYQETQYFGPGTRLLVL.

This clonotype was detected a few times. The CDR3 reads CSASLLLAGSDEQYF. DNA for the CDR3: TGCAGTGCTAGTCTTCTTCTAGCGGGGAGTGACGAGCAGTACTTC. V gene TRBV20-1 combines with J gene TRBJ2-7, with TRBD2 identical over 9 bases. CDR3 length equals 15 residues. Germline V gene lookup returns CDR1 DFQATT and CDR2 SNEGSKA (reference sequence). V lost 3 bases and J lost 5; bases outside the gene matches: 11.

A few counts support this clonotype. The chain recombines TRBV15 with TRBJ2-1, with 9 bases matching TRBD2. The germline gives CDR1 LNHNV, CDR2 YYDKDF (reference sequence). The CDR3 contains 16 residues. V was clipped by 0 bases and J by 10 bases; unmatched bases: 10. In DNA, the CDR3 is TGTGCCACCAGCAGAGATGGAGGCACGAGCGGGAGGGAGCAGTTCTTC. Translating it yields CATSRDGGTSGREQFF.

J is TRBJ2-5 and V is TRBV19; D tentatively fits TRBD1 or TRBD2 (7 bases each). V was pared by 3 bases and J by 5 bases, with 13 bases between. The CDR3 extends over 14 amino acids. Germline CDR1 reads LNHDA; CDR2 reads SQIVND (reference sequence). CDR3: CASSIGQGGETQYF. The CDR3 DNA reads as TGTGCCAGTAGTATTGGTCAGGGGGGGGAGACCCAGTACTTC.

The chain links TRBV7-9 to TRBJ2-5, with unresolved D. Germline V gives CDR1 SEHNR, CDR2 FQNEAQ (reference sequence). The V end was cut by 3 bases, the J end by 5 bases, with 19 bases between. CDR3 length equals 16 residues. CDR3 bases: TGTGCCAGCAGCTTGGGTCCGGGCGGCTCTCAGGAGACCCAGTACTTC. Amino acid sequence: CASSLGPGGSQETQYF.

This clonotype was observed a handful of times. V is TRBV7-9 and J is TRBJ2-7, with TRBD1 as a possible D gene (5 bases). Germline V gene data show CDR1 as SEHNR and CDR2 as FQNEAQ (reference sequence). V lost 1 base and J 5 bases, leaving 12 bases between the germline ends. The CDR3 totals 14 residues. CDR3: CASSLDLEQDEQYF. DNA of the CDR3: TGTGCCAGCAGCTTAGACCTAGAACAGGACGAGCAGTACTTC.